This T cell receptor (beta chain) was identified during a study of blood T cell repertoires in COVID-19. Study at large: The United States, Italy and Spain provided the acute and convalescent COVID-19 samples. PBMCs, B-cell-depleted T cells, or T cells were the source of the cDNA or gDNA that made up the material.

As originally analysed: Reference gene primer amplification yielded estimated nucleated cell counts. TCRdb's table, derived via immunoSEQ multiplex PCR, lists solely in-frame clones and lacks some. That table gives V, J and clone size, and the DNA gave D and trimming. The sample includes fewer than 150,000 clones, approximately 90% seen only once; the top ten take 11%. The CDR3 has 16 residues. The V gene lost 0 bases and the J gene lost 1 base, with 12 bases spanning the gap. Germline-derived CDR1 and CDR2 are SEHNR and FQNEAQ (reference sequence). The chain carries TRBV7-9 and TRBJ1-1, with D possibly being TRBD1 (5 bases). Sequences were obtained from peripheral blood. This TCR came from a woman aged 80 or over with acute or convalescent COVID-19. CDR3 nucleotide sequence: TGTGCCAGCAGCTTAGCCAGGACGACAGCGAACACTGAAGCTTTCTTT. Translated: CASSLARTTANTEAFF.